This T cell receptor (beta chain) was captured in a study of tumor-infiltrating lymphocytes in primary liver carcinoma. As for the study in general: Among the tumors, stages were T1-T3 N0M0 and sizes about 4 to 10 cm. Productive TCRbeta read yields ran from roughly 3.9 to 6.8 million per sample and were similar between tissues.

Total RNA (around 500 ng) served as template for TCR beta cDNA synthesis primed by a constant-region primer. Three nested multiplex PCR rounds, a slightly modified ARM-PCR method, built the TCR beta libraries. A C-beta reverse primer and TRBV1-TRBV30 forward primers served in each of the first two PCR rounds, at around 10 cycles apiece. TCRdb analysed the multiplex PCR reads with MiXCR anew, one entry per CDR3 protein. The repertoire holds about 22,000 distinct CDR3 sequences, with approximately 80% as singletons. Taking about 19-31 mg of unsorted bulk tissue, the authors co-extracted RNA and DNA. Chronic HBV infection, which was untreated, was present in the patients. To note about this clonotype: The target antigen is unknown. One junction end disagrees with the germline gene, perhaps due to a read error.

Germline CDR1 and CDR2: WSHSY and SAAADI. The CDR3 length is 14 residues. Broader study findings: The 250 largest clones made up significantly more of tumor than blood repertoires (p = 0.039).

The source material was liver tumor tissue from sampling region 2. As for subset: tumor region T2, inferior pole. The V call is TRBV10-2, the J call TRBJ1-1, with unresolved D. The receptor comes from a woman aged 25 to 39 with primary liver carcinoma and hepatitis B virus infection. The CDR3 loop reads CASSESMAGTEALF. The DNA of the CDR3 is TGCGCCAGCAGCGAGTCGATGGCGGGCACTGAAGCTCTCTTT.